The clone carrying this T cell receptor beta chain has more than one count but fewer than ten. Its antigen remains unknown. The sample is drawn from a study of CD8+CD57+ T cells in acquired aplastic anemia. Study summary: Isolated CD4+ and CD8+ cells, once sorted, yielded DNA averaging about 3 ug. CD4+ reads averaged around 9.9 million in healthy donors. Study-wide results and caveats: Comparison of patients with controls identified some 29 shared CD8+ CDR3 sequences. Levels of CD8+ Simpson's diversity were not significantly distinct in patients versus controls.

The V gene's germline CDR1 is SGHVS and CDR2 FQNEAQ. Trimming took 1 base from V and 8 from J, leaving 6 bases between them. This CDR3 comprises 13 residues. Profiling that covered TCR beta VDJ and CDR3 relied on genomic DNA as its template. Via MiXCR, TCRdb re-called the reads, giving one row per CDR3 protein. In the table there are approximately 98,000 distinct CDR3 sequences, approximately 48% of which are singletons. V gene TRBV7-8 combines with J gene TRBJ1-6; D is unclear. The sample taken for sequencing was sorted CD4+, CD8+, or CD8+CD57+ T cells (not recorded which) from PBMCs. This TCR came from a human donor in good health, serving as a control. The chain's CDR3 is CASSLVQDSPLHF. The CDR3 DNA follows: TGTGCCAGCAGCTTAGTCCAGGATTCACCCCTCCACTTT.